These T cell receptor beta chains were read from a single sample in a study of glioma-infiltrating T cells after dendritic cell vaccination. Profiling relied on immunoSEQ multiplex PCR, and the TCRdb table lists in-frame clones only, not all of them. This sample carries about 87,000 clones, roughly four fifths of them seen once, and the ten largest clones take 6.8%. Here the sequenced sample was blood, taken after dendritic cell vaccination. The receptors shown here come from a human donor with glioblastoma. Each CDR3 is given with its conserved first and last residue. The order of the fields is CDR3 length, J gene, clone size, D gene, V gene, CDR3 DNA, CDR3 protein. A D gene is named only where the DNA matches it firmly. The listing skips clone size in some rows; elsewhere it reads once, few, many or a size class.

CDR3 length: 11; J gene: TRBJ1-1; clone size: NA; D gene: NA; V gene: TRBV5-4; CDR3 DNA: TGTGCCACTAGTGGGAACACTGAAGCTTTCTTT; CDR3 protein: CATSGNTEAFF
CDR3 length: 13; J gene: TRBJ1-5; clone size: few; D gene: NA; V gene: TRBV5-4; CDR3 DNA: TGTGCCAGCAGCGCGGACGGGGATCAGCCCCAGCATTTT; CDR3 protein: CASSADGDQPQHF
CDR3 length: 17; J gene: TRBJ1-3; clone size: NA; D gene: TRBD1; V gene: TRBV9; CDR3 DNA: TGTGCCAGCAGCAACCACAGGGGGCAAGTCTCTGGAAACACCATATATTTT; CDR3 protein: CASSNHRGQVSGNTIYF
CDR3 length: 14; J gene: TRBJ1-4; clone size: NA; D gene: TRBD1; V gene: TRBV10-3; CDR3 DNA: TGTGCCATCAGGGGGGACAGCGAAAATGAAAAACTGTTTTTT; CDR3 protein: CAIRGDSENEKLFF
CDR3 length: 15; J gene: TRBJ2-7; clone size: NA; D gene: TRBD2; V gene: TRBV27; CDR3 DNA: TGTGCCAGCAAAAGACTAGCGGGGGGGCCATACGAGCAGTACTTC; CDR3 protein: CASKRLAGGPYEQYF
CDR3 length: 14; J gene: TRBJ2-3; clone size: NA; D gene: NA; V gene: TRBV4-2; CDR3 DNA: TGTGCCAGCGGCAGGGGAGTCGGCGCAGATACGCAGTATTTT; CDR3 protein: CASGRGVGADTQYF
CDR3 length: 13; J gene: TRBJ1-1; clone size: NA; D gene: NA; V gene: TRBV7-8; CDR3 DNA: TGTGCCAGCAGACAAAACAAGAACACTGAAGCTTTCTTT; CDR3 protein: CASRQNKNTEAFF
CDR3 length: 16; J gene: TRBJ1-2; clone size: NA; D gene: TRBD1; V gene: TRBV7-8; CDR3 DNA: TGTGCCAGCAGCGCAGACCGGGACAGGGCCTACTATGGCTACACCTTC; CDR3 protein: CASSADRDRAYYGYTF
CDR3 length: 15; J gene: TRBJ2-7; clone size: NA; D gene: NA; V gene: TRBV6-6; CDR3 DNA: TGTGCCAGCAGTTACGGGGGGTCGCCCTCCTACGAGCAGTACTTC; CDR3 protein: CASSYGGSPSYEQYF
CDR3 length: 13; J gene: TRBJ1-1; clone size: NA; D gene: NA; V gene: TRBV6-1; CDR3 DNA: TGTGCCAGCGAGTCTCCTGGAGCGGATGAAGCTTTCTTT; CDR3 protein: CASESPGADEAFF
CDR3 length: 16; J gene: TRBJ2-5; clone size: NA; D gene: NA; V gene: TRBV4-1; CDR3 DNA: TGCGCCAGCAGCCAAGATCGCGGGGGCGATGCAGAGACCCAGTACTTC; CDR3 protein: CASSQDRGGDAETQYF
CDR3 length: 14; J gene: TRBJ1-2; clone size: NA; D gene: TRBD1; V gene: TRBV6-6; CDR3 DNA: TGTGCCAGCAGTTACACAGGGGCGGGCTATGGCTACACCTTC; CDR3 protein: CASSYTGAGYGYTF
CDR3 length: 16; J gene: TRBJ2-1; clone size: NA; D gene: NA; V gene: TRBV4-2; CDR3 DNA: TGTGCCAGCAGCCAAGAAATCACAAGCTCCTACAATGAGCAGTTCTTC; CDR3 protein: CASSQEITSSYNEQFF
CDR3 length: 12; J gene: TRBJ2-1; clone size: NA; D gene: NA; V gene: TRBV11-3; CDR3 DNA: TGTGCCAGCAGCTTCCCGGGGGATGAGCAGTTCTTC; CDR3 protein: CASSFPGDEQFF
CDR3 length: 14; J gene: TRBJ1-1; clone size: NA; D gene: NA; V gene: TRBV5-1; CDR3 DNA: TGCGCCAGCAGCTCAGACATCCGGAACACTGAAGCTTTCTTT; CDR3 protein: CASSSDIRNTEAFF
CDR3 length: 13; J gene: TRBJ2-7; clone size: NA; D gene: NA; V gene: TRBV5-4; CDR3 DNA: TGTGCCAGCAGCTCCGGGTCTGCCTACGAGCAGTACTTC; CDR3 protein: CASSSGSAYEQYF
CDR3 length: 15; J gene: TRBJ2-2; clone size: NA; D gene: TRBD2; V gene: TRBV29-1; CDR3 DNA: TGCAGCGTTGGTGGCCTAGCGGGGAAGACCGGGGAGCTGTTTTTT; CDR3 protein: CSVGGLAGKTGELFF
CDR3 length: 15; J gene: TRBJ1-3; clone size: once; D gene: TRBD1; V gene: TRBV7-6; CDR3 DNA: TGTGCCAGCAGCTCTATAACAGGGGCTGGAAACACCATATATTTT; CDR3 protein: CASSSITGAGNTIYF
CDR3 length: 16; J gene: TRBJ2-3; clone size: NA; D gene: NA; V gene: TRBV5-6; CDR3 DNA: TGTGCCAGCAGCCGTATGGGGCGGGGGCCGACAGATACGCAGTATTTT; CDR3 protein: CASSRMGRGPTDTQYF
CDR3 length: 14; J gene: TRBJ1-1; clone size: NA; D gene: NA; V gene: TRBV4-2; CDR3 DNA: TGTGCCAGCAGCCAACCCGACAGGTCGGGTGAAGCTTTCTTT; CDR3 protein: CASSQPDRSGEAFF
CDR3 length: 13; J gene: TRBJ2-7; clone size: NA; D gene: NA; V gene: TRBV28; CDR3 DNA: TGTGCCAGCAGTTGGGGCCCCGGGCCCGAGCAGTACTTC; CDR3 protein: CASSWGPGPEQYF
CDR3 length: 14; J gene: TRBJ2-7; clone size: NA; D gene: NA; V gene: TRBV7-8; CDR3 DNA: TGTGCCAGCAGCTCAGTGGACAGATCCTACGAGCAGTACTTC; CDR3 protein: CASSSVDRSYEQYF
CDR3 length: 13; J gene: TRBJ1-1; clone size: NA; D gene: NA; V gene: TRBV5-1; CDR3 DNA: TGCGCCAGCAGCTTGGGGGGAGGCGCTGAAGCTTTCTTT; CDR3 protein: CASSLGGGAEAFF
CDR3 length: 16; J gene: TRBJ1-6; clone size: once; D gene: TRBD1; V gene: TRBV5-1; CDR3 DNA: TGCGCCAGCAGCGGGGGGACAGGGGGTGTCAATTCACCCCTCCACTTT; CDR3 protein: CASSGGTGGVNSPLHF
CDR3 length: 13; J gene: TRBJ1-5; clone size: NA; D gene: NA; V gene: TRBV28; CDR3 DNA: TGTGCCAGCAGTCCACCCGGGGGTCAGCCCCAGCATTTT; CDR3 protein: CASSPPGGQPQHF
CDR3 length: 12; J gene: TRBJ2-1; clone size: NA; D gene: NA; V gene: TRBV29-1; CDR3 DNA: TGCAGCGTTGAGGGTCATACTAGCGAGCAGTTCTTC; CDR3 protein: CSVEGHTSEQFF
CDR3 length: 12; J gene: TRBJ1-1; clone size: NA; D gene: NA; V gene: TRBV6-6; CDR3 DNA: TGTGCCAGCTGGAGAATGGGCACTGAAGCTTTCTTT; CDR3 protein: CASWRMGTEAFF
CDR3 length: 13; J gene: TRBJ2-5; clone size: NA; D gene: NA; V gene: TRBV7-6; CDR3 DNA: TGTGCCAGCAGCTCCCTCCAGGGAGAGACCCAGTACTTC; CDR3 protein: CASSSLQGETQYF
CDR3 length: 15; J gene: TRBJ1-4; clone size: NA; D gene: TRBD1; V gene: TRBV14; CDR3 DNA: TGTGCCAGCAGCCAATTTCAGGGGGCGAGTGAAAAACTGTTTTTT; CDR3 protein: CASSQFQGASEKLFF
CDR3 length: 13; J gene: TRBJ1-1; clone size: once; D gene: NA; V gene: TRBV2; CDR3 DNA: TGTGCCAGCAAACTGATCATGAACACTGAAGCTTTCTTT; CDR3 protein: CASKLIMNTEAFF
CDR3 length: 15; J gene: TRBJ2-3; clone size: NA; D gene: TRBD2; V gene: TRBV27; CDR3 DNA: TGTGCCAGCAGTTTAGTGGCGGGGGAACGTGGTACGCAGTATTTT; CDR3 protein: CASSLVAGERGTQYF
CDR3 length: 14; J gene: TRBJ2-5; clone size: once; D gene: NA; V gene: TRBV7-2; CDR3 DNA: TGTGCCAGCAGCTTAACGAGCGGGCAAGAGACCCAGTACTTC; CDR3 protein: CASSLTSGQETQYF
CDR3 length: 16; J gene: TRBJ2-4; clone size: NA; D gene: TRBD2; V gene: TRBV2; CDR3 DNA: TGTGCCAGCAGTGAGATAAGCGGGGAAGGCAAAAACATTCAGTACTTC; CDR3 protein: CASSEISGEGKNIQYF